These 4 T cell receptor beta chains share one sample of origin, sequenced in a study of cytomegalovirus exposure and HLA in healthy donors. Primers: 60 Vbeta forward and 13 Jbeta reverse. TCRdb keeps only in-frame clones here, not all; method: immunoSEQ multiplex PCR. The table has about 180,000 clones, approximately 80% seen once. Sequencing used PBMCs. The receptors come from a young man in good health and CMV-seronegative.

CDR3 nucleotides: TGTGCCAGCAGCTTGTTGCACAGCTCCTACGAGCAGTACTTC. Residues: CASSLLHSSYEQYF. The chain recombines TRBV5-4 with TRBJ2-7; unclear D gene. Germline CDR1 SGHNT, CDR2 YYREEE (reference sequence). CDR3 length equals 14 residues. The V gene lost 1 base and the J gene lost 0 bases, with 8 bases spanning the gap.

This clone was seen a few times. The chain has TRBV28 and TRBJ1-5; a possible D gene is TRBD1 (6 bases). Trimming took off 3 bases at V and 5 bases at J, with 17 bases between the two ends. Germline V CDR1 and CDR2: MDHEN, SYDVKM. The CDR3 contains 16 residues. The chain's CDR3 is CASSLALKQGDQPQHF. In DNA, the CDR3 is TGTGCCAGCAGTTTGGCCCTTAAACAGGGCGATCAGCCCCAGCATTTT. The full variable domain, in which reference TRBV28 and TRBJ1-5 provide the parts outside the CDR3, is DVKVTQSSRYLVKRTGEKVFLECVQDMDHENMFWYRQDPGLGLRLIYFSYDVKMKEKGDIPEGYSVSREKKERFSLILESASTNQTSMYLCASSLALKQGDQPQHFGDGTRLSIL.

CDR3 region: CASSQDFNGYTF. The CDR3 region has the DNA TGTGCCAGCAGCCAAGATTTCAATGGCTACACCTTC. The chain links TRBV4-2 to TRBJ1-2; no reliable D call. The CDR3 consists of 12 residues. Germline lookup yields CDR1 LGHNA and CDR2 YNFKEQ. V lost 0 bases to trimming and J lost 6 bases, with 5 bases between them.

Only one count was recorded for this clone. The V gene is TRBV30, the J gene TRBJ2-5; D is uncertain. Germline V gene lookup returns CDR1 GTSNPN and CDR2 SVGIG (reference sequence). The length of the CDR3 is 13 residues. V lost 2 bases, J lost 5 bases, and 12 bases lay in between. The CDR3 region has the DNA TGTGCCTGGAGTAAATATGGCCGCGAGACCCAGTACTTC. This encodes CAWSKYGRETQYF.